What follows are 11 T cell receptor beta chains derived from one specimen sequenced in a study of regulatory T cells in long-lasting Graves disease (dated by TCRdb to about 2021). Library generation was performed with multiplex PCR. The sequencer listed for this sample is Illumina HiSeq 4000. CDR3 regions were amplified by Arm-PCR with iRepertoire HTBI primers to construct TCR beta libraries. In-frame beta chains were kept once TCRdb had trimmed the public reads at Q25 with fastp and called clones with MiXCR. Rows matching on CDR3 protein sequence are summarized as one entry with the most common DNA and genes. This sample comprises over 500,000 distinct CDR3 sequences, roughly a sixth of them detected only once. The ten largest make up 12% of the sample. Interpreted using the paper, the time point label stands for: newly diagnosed GD, antithyroid drugs for less than 3 months. For both TCR sequencing and RNA sequencing, RNA was extracted from PBMCs using TRIzol.

These same records also appear under a second study, on T cells in Graves' hyperthyroidism and ophthalmopathy.

Specimen: peripheral blood mononuclear cells (PBMCs), collected at new diagnosis, from a patient treated with antithyroid drugs. All receptors come from a man between 18 and 35 years old with Graves disease. Donor details come from another sample of the same person, matched by shared clones.

This rearrangement joins TRBV12-3 or TRBV12-4 to TRBJ2-4; D ambiguous. Trimming pared 2 bases from V and 0 bases from J, leaving 11 bases between. This CDR3 is 16 amino acids long. The CDR3 region has the DNA TGTGCCAGCAGTTTATCTGGCAGGTTAGCCAAAAACATTCAGTACTTC. Translated: CASSLSGRLAKNIQYF.

This clonotype was observed many times. The chain uses TRBV11-2 and TRBJ2-5; D gene ambiguous. Germline V gives CDR1 SGHAT, CDR2 FQNNGV. The CDR3 is made up of 13 amino acids. Trimming cost V 5 bases and J 5 bases, with 12 bases left between them. DNA of the CDR3: TGTGCCAGCAGCAGTCGGCAGAGGGAGACCCAGTACTTC. It encodes CASSSRQRETQYF.

The rearrangement links TRBV5-1 to TRBJ1-4; D is unresolved. The CDR3 runs 14 residues. V gave up 2 bases and J gave up 2 bases, with 7 bases separating them. Germline CDR1 is SGHRS and CDR2 is YFSETQ. The CDR3 sequence is CASSFGDTNEKLFF. In DNA form, the CDR3 reads TGCGCCAGCAGCTTCGGGGATACTAATGAAAAACTGTTTTTT.

This clonotype was observed at least ten times. V is TRBV10-2 and J is TRBJ2-7; D is unclear. Germline loops: CDR1 WSHSY, CDR2 SAAADI. V was trimmed by 7 bases and J by 6 bases, leaving 13 bases between them. CDR3 size: 12 residues. Here the CDR3 DNA reads TGCGCCAGCATGGGTCGATTGGGCGAGCAGTACTTC. As protein: CASMGRLGEQYF.

The V and J genes are TRBV28 and TRBJ2-1, with TRBD2 matching 11 bases. V lost 5 bases, J lost 5 bases, and 8 bases stayed unmatched. The CDR3 has 16 residues. Germline CDR1 and CDR2: MDHEN and SYDVKM. CDR3 loop: CASSRGLAGLDNEQFF. CDR3 DNA: TGTGCCAGCAGTCGAGGACTAGCGGGCCTAGACAATGAGCAGTTCTTC.

The sample holds a few counts of this clonotype. The chain carries TRBV14 and TRBJ2-2; 8 bases align to TRBD1. J was trimmed by 7 bases and V by 1 base; bases with no gene match: 5. This CDR3 spans 15 amino acids. Germline CDR1 reads SGHDN; CDR2 reads FVKESK. CDR3 loop: CASSQATGVGGELFF. CDR3 coding DNA: TGTGCCAGCAGCCAAGCGACAGGGGTAGGCGGGGAGCTGTTTTTT.

V is TRBV29-1 and J is TRBJ1-3, with TRBD1 as a possible D gene (6 bases). The V gene lost 4 bases and the J gene lost 0 bases, with 16 bases spanning the gap. Germline V CDR1 and CDR2: SQVTM, ANQGSEA. The CDR3 is 16 residues long. CDR3 DNA sequence: TGCAGCGTTGCGGGAGGGGACACTTTCTCTGGAAACACCATATATTTT. The encoded protein is CSVAGGDTFSGNTIYF.

At least ten counts were recorded for this clonotype. V usage is TRBV12-3 or TRBV12-4 and J usage is TRBJ2-3; D ambiguous. V lost 5 bases and J lost 4, with 16 bases in between. The CDR3 totals 15 residues. In DNA, the CDR3 is TGTGCCAGCAGTCCCCAGACTCATCAGCCAGATACGCAGTATTTT. Its translation: CASSPQTHQPDTQYF.

The gene calls are TRBV9 and TRBJ2-7; D not certain. V was trimmed by 6 bases and J by 0 bases, leaving 13 bases between them. In germline, CDR1 is SGDLS, CDR2 YYNGEE. The CDR3 covers 14 residues. CDR3 sequence: CASTTQADSYEQYF. The CDR3 nucleotides read TGTGCCAGCACCACTCAAGCAGACTCCTACGAGCAGTACTTC.

This clonotype was counted ten times or more. This chain links TRBV2 with TRBJ1-6; unclear D gene. Germline-derived CDR1 and CDR2 are SNHLY and FYNNEI. The CDR3 runs to 13 residues. V was trimmed by 1 base and J by 7 bases, leaving 5 bases between them. Written as DNA, the CDR3 is TGTGCCAGCAGTGAAGAGGTGAATTCACCCCTCCACTTT. Translation: CASSEEVNSPLHF. The entire variable domain, with the rest obtained from reference TRBV2 and TRBJ1-6, is as follows: EPEVTQTPSHQVTQMGQEVILRCVPISNHLYFYWYRQILGQKVEFLVSFYNNEISEKSEIFDDQFSVERPDGSNFTLKIRSTKLEDSAMYFCASSEEVNSPLHFGNGTRLTVT.

There are a few counts of this clonotype. The chain combines TRBV5-1 with TRBJ1-6, with D perhaps matching TRBD1 (5 bases). Between the trimmed V and J ends, which lost 3 bases and 4 bases, there was a span of 17 bases. Germline V gene sequence: CDR1 SGHRS, CDR2 YFSETQ. The CDR3 length is 17 residues. The CDR3 spells CASSSHPGEGYNSPLHF. The DNA for the CDR3 is TGCGCCAGCAGCTCCCACCCCGGGGAGGGGTATAATTCACCCCTCCACTTT. Supplemented by reference TRBV5-1 and TRBJ1-6, the full variable domain reads KAGVTQTPRYLIKTRGQQVTLSCSPISGHRSVSWYQQTPGQGLQFLFEYFSETQRNKGNFPGRFSGRQFSNSRSEMNVSTLELGDSALYLCASSSHPGEGYNSPLHFGNGTRLTVT.